A selection of T cell receptor beta chains follows, all from one sample in a study of shared clonotypes between healthy human individuals. The repertoire was sequenced with immunoSEQ multiplex PCR; TCRdb's copy has only in-frame clones and lacks some. Of a few million clones listed, 90% to 95% were seen once; the top ten hold roughly 0.14%. The sequenced material came from naive CD4+ T cells sorted from blood. The receptors originated from a man aged 18 to 35 in good health. Each CDR3 is given with its conserved first and last residue.

V: TRBV7-3; CDR3: CASSLAAGQETQYF
V: TRBV6-6; CDR3: CASSHGKGGNEKLFF
V: TRBV5-4; CDR3: CASSPGALLTQYF
V: TRBV19; CDR3: CASMGQLNEKLFF
V: TRBV6-5; CDR3: CASSYRAGGGTGELFF
V: TRBV7-2; CDR3: CASSLAPAGNTGELFF
V: TRBV6-5; CDR3: CASSYDGINYGYTF
V: TRBV13; CDR3: CASSDERTGSSYEQYF
V: TRBV2; CDR3: CASSEEGIAGNTIYF
V: TRBV6-5; CDR3: CASRLAGGAYEQYF
V: TRBV18; CDR3: CASSPLGGSGSPDTQYF
V: TRBV5-4; CDR3: CASSLAGTRTTSDTQYF
V: TRBV15; CDR3: CATSRDGSGNNEQFF
V: TRBV6-9; CDR3: CASSYYPGTYEQYF
V: TRBV4-1; CDR3: CASSQDSRGTEQYF
V: TRBV9; CDR3: CASSLDREGKLFF
V: TRBV28; CDR3: CASSLSGKDEKLFF
V: TRBV27; CDR3: CASSLCSPSLFEYSYEQYF
V: TRBV7-7; CDR3: CASSPRTGSGELFF
V: TRBV19; CDR3: CASSKLPGQGRGGELFF
V: TRBV5-1; CDR3: CASSLGTAKNTGELFF
V: TRBV5-8; CDR3: CASRGGGQGNYGYTF
V: TRBV4-1; CDR3: CASSQDGAGTGEKLFF
V: TRBV5-1; CDR3: CASSSARTGSDEQYF
V: TRBV5-1; CDR3: CASSLNSPSAEAFF
V: TRBV6-1; CDR3: CASSPLVSYNSPLHF
V: TRBV18; CDR3: CASSPAQGGTEAFF
V: TRBV6-5; CDR3: CASSYTNSLGYEQYF
V: TRBV19; CDR3: CASSIRTSGIYEQYF
V: TRBV10-3; CDR3: CAISGSTYEQYF
V: TRBV11-3; CDR3: CASSLEGRGIYNEQFF
V: TRBV7-9; CDR3: CASSLAVTSGRIGPGELFF
V: TRBV4-3; CDR3: CASSHGTSGSKGTDTQYF
V: TRBV7-9; CDR3: CASSTGRTNEKLFF